One and the same sample provided the 14 T cell receptor beta chains below, sequenced in a study of control samples from healthy donors and cancer patients. Produced via immunoSEQ multiplex PCR; TCRdb's table is partial and in-frame only. The sample contains roughly 21,000 clones, 84% of which appear only once. The sample comprised PBMCs. These receptors came from a man aged 55 to 70 with colorectal cancer.

The rearrangement uses TRBV7-8 and TRBJ2-6; tentative D call: TRBD2 (6 bases). Deletions cut 1 base from V and 2 bases from J, with 12 bases between. CDR1 and CDR2 (germline): SGHVS, FQNEAQ. The CDR3 has 17 residues. The CDR3 loop is CASSLDGGAAGANVLTF. The DNA of the CDR3 is TGTGCCAGCAGCTTAGACGGGGGTGCGGCTGGGGCCAACGTCCTGACTTTC.

The rearrangement joins TRBV7-9 to TRBJ2-3; D is unresolved. The CDR3 is 17 amino acids. Trimming removed 5 bases from V and 2 bases from J, with 20 bases in between. Germline V gene sequence: CDR1 SEHNR, CDR2 FQNEAQ (reference sequence). The CDR3 DNA reads TGTGCCAGCAGCCGGTTGAGACCAACAGCACTCACAGATACGCAGTATTTT. Its translation is CASSRLRPTALTDTQYF.

The chain employs TRBV7-9 and TRBJ2-1; D is perhaps TRBD2 (6 bases). Germline assignment: CDR1 SEHNR and CDR2 FQNEAQ (reference sequence). CDR3 size: 16 residues. V shed 5 bases and J shed 1 base, with 15 bases lying between them. The CDR3 sequence is CASSTTEGPSYNEQFF. The CDR3 bases are TGTGCCAGCAGCACCACGGAGGGCCCGTCCTACAATGAGCAGTTCTTC.

About this clone: One end of the junction fails to match germline, which may point to a read error. The rearrangement joins TRBV11-2 to TRBJ1-1, with D uncertain. Germline V gene sequence: CDR1 SGHAT, CDR2 FQNNGV. This CDR3 has 13 residues. In DNA form, the CDR3 reads TGTGCCAGCAGCTTAGATCCGAAATCGGCGGCCCCGTTC. It is translated as CASSLDPKSAAPF. The whole variable domain, remainder taken from reference TRBV11-2 and TRBJ1-1, is EAGVAQSPRYKIIEKRQSVAFWCNPISGHATLYWYQQILGQGPKLLIQFQNNGVVDDSQLPKDRFSAERLKGVDSTLKIQPAKLEDSAVYLCASSLDPKSAAPFGQGTRLTVV.

V gene TRBV7-8 combines with J gene TRBJ2-2, with a tentative D call TRBD2 (6 bases). CDR1 and CDR2 from the germline V gene are SGHVS and FQNEAQ. CDR3 length: 15 amino acids. Trimming shortened V by 4 bases and J by 7 bases, and 16 bases separated the two germline ends. For the CDR3, the DNA is TGTGCCAGCAGCTCTCGTAGACTAGTCGGCGGGGAGCTGTTTTTT. This codes for CASSSRRLVGGELFF.

CDR3: CASSSQGMDTEAFF. The CDR3 DNA reads as TGTGCCAGTAGCTCACAGGGAATGGACACTGAAGCTTTCTTT. The rearrangement joins TRBV19 to TRBJ1-1; D is possibly TRBD1 (6 bases). The germline V gene encodes CDR1 LNHDA and CDR2 SQIVND (reference sequence). CDR3 length: 14 residues. V was pared by 6 bases and J by 3 bases, with 14 bases between.

This chain uses TRBV18 with TRBJ1-6; 8 positions match TRBD1. CDR3 length equals 15 residues. V gave up 3 bases and J gave up 9 bases; unmatched junction bases: 7. Germline assignment: CDR1 KGHSH and CDR2 LQKENI. In DNA, the CDR3 is TGTGCCAGCTCACCCGGACAGGGTTTGGGTTCACCCCTCCACTTT. Amino acids: CASSPGQGLGSPLHF.

The V call is TRBV27, the J call TRBJ2-1, with D tentatively TRBD1 (6 bases). The CDR3 covers 17 residues. V shed 5 bases and J shed 4 bases, with 21 bases lying between them. CDR1 and CDR2 from the germline V gene are MNHEY and SMNVEV (reference sequence). CDR3 in DNA: TGTGCCAGCAGTGGCAACCCGACAGGTTTCGGATACAATGAGCAGTTCTTC. Its protein is CASSGNPTGFGYNEQFF.

The genes are TRBV29-1 and TRBJ2-2, with D perhaps given as TRBD1 or TRBD2 (5 bases each). V was trimmed by 8 bases and J by 1 base, leaving 8 bases between them. Germline CDR1 is SQVTM and CDR2 is ANQGSEA. This CDR3 contains 12 residues. The CDR3 bases are TGCAGCACGGGACGGAACACCGGGGAGCTGTTTTTT. Translated, it gives CSTGRNTGELFF.

The chain employs TRBV29-1 and TRBJ2-7; D perhaps matches TRBD1 (6 bases). The CDR3 has 15 amino acids. The germline gives CDR1 SQVTM, CDR2 ANQGSEA. Trimming took 4 bases from V and 2 from J, leaving 18 bases between them. The CDR3 loop reads CSVVESTGLTYEQYV. CDR3 nucleotides: TGCAGCGTTGTAGAATCGACAGGACTTACCTACGAGCAGTACGTC.

This sequence joins TRBV7-9 and TRBJ1-1; no clear D. Per germline, CDR1 SEHNR and CDR2 FQNEAQ (reference sequence). Trimming took 4 bases from V and 4 from J, leaving 16 bases between them. The CDR3 runs to 15 residues. The CDR3 sequence is CASSYLGKGPTEAFF. In DNA form, the CDR3 reads TGTGCCAGCAGCTATTTGGGAAAAGGGCCCACTGAAGCTTTCTTT. Variable domain in full (rest from reference TRBV7-9 and TRBJ1-1): DTGVSQNPRHKITKRGQNVTFRCDPISEHNRLYWYRQTLGQGPEFLTYFQNEAQLEKSRLLSDRFSAERPKGSFSTLEIQRTEQGDSAMYLCASSYLGKGPTEAFFGQGTRLTVV.

This clone was picked up a small number of times. The chain links TRBV5-6 to TRBJ1-5; tentative D call: TRBD1 (5 bases). This CDR3 comprises 13 residues. Trimming removed 0 bases at V and 7 bases at J, with 8 bases between. Germline CDR1 SGHDT, CDR2 YYEEEE. The CDR3 bases are TGTGCCAGCAGCTTGGCCAGGGAACAGCCCCAGCATTTT. This translates into CASSLAREQPQHF.

The V call is TRBV19, the J call TRBJ1-2; the D is unclear. Germline-derived CDR1 and CDR2 are LNHDA and SQIVND (reference sequence). CDR3 length: 14 residues. V shed 2 bases and J shed 0 bases, with 7 bases lying between them. CDR3: CASSINRANYGYTF. CDR3 bases: TGTGCCAGTAGTATAAACAGAGCTAACTATGGCTACACCTTC. Filled out from reference TRBV19 and TRBJ1-2, the complete variable domain reads DGGITQSPKYLFRKEGQNVTLSCEQNLNHDAMYWYRQDPGQGLRLIYYSQIVNDFQKGDIAEGYSVSREKKESFPLTVTSAQKNPTAFYLCASSINRANYGYTFGSGTRLTVV.

The J gene is TRBJ1-2, the V gene TRBV18; D remains unclear. Trimming removed 2 bases at V and 0 bases at J, with 10 bases between. CDR1 is KGHSH, CDR2 LQKENI, per germline. The CDR3 has 15 amino acids. For the CDR3, the DNA is TGTGCCAGCTCACCATCACCAGCTACTAACTATGGCTACACCTTC. Its translation: CASSPSPATNYGYTF.